This T cell receptor beta chain was documented in a study of cytomegalovirus exposure and HLA in healthy donors. Study background: Approximately 81% of roughly 400 genotyped donors fell in the Caucasian-associated ancestry cluster.

The germline CDR1 and CDR2 sequences are SQVTM and ANQGSEA. The length of the CDR3 is 15 residues. V lost 2 bases to trimming and J lost 3 bases; unmatched junction nucleotides: 9. The table lists this clone with a count of one. PCR employed 60 Vbeta and 13 Jbeta primers. Original handling: Later analysis identified approximately 88 million unique TCR beta chains, approximately 11 million shared. The method was immunoSEQ multiplex PCR; TCRdb's version includes in-frame clones alone and lacks a portion of them. D and trimming were read from the DNA, whereas the V and J calls and clone size are those reported in that table. The sample contains about 160,000 clones, around 77% of which appear only once.

The sequencing input was PBMCs. The clonotype originates from a woman aged 45 to 65 in good health and CMV-seropositive. The rearrangement joins TRBV29-1 to TRBJ1-2, with 7 positions matching TRBD1. The CDR3 DNA reads TGCAGCGTTGAATCCGAAGACAGGGATCACTATGGCTACACCTTC. Translation gives CSVESEDRDHYGYTF.